Presented here are 14 T cell receptor beta chains from one specimen sequenced in a study of OX40 agonist ivuxolimab in advanced cancers. TCRdb keeps only in-frame clones here, not all; method: immunoSEQ multiplex PCR. The sample consists of around 64,000 clones, more than 75% of them appearing once. The sample consisted of CD4+ or CD8+ T cells sorted from blood, taken in a trial of the OX40 agonist ivuxolimab. The origin of the receptors is an adult with an advanced solid tumor such as melanoma, head and neck, liver or kidney cancer.

This sequence joins TRBV11-2 and TRBJ2-5, with TRBD2 matching 10 bases. Trimming removed 0 bases from V and 7 bases from J; junction bases left unmatched: 5. The CDR3 has 15 amino acids. Germline V CDR1 and CDR2: SGHAT, FQNNGV. CDR3 nucleotide sequence: TGTGCCAGCAGCTTAGAGGGTGCTAGCGGGGGGACCCAGTACTTC. This gives the protein CASSLEGASGGTQYF.

Only a few counts were recorded for this clone. The chain couples TRBV18 to TRBJ1-5; possible D gene TRBD1, 5 bases. Trimming took off 6 bases at V and 7 bases at J, with 22 bases between the two ends. This CDR3 comprises 16 residues. Germline-derived CDR1 and CDR2 are KGHSH and LQKENI. The CDR3 is CASSTTEGTWGQPQHF. CDR3 in DNA: TGTGCCAGCTCTACCACGGAGGGGACCTGGGGGCAGCCCCAGCATTTT.

The chain uses TRBV19 and TRBJ2-7, with 7 bases that match TRBD1. CDR1 is LNHDA and CDR2 is SQIVND in the germline V gene (reference sequence). Trimming cost V 4 bases and J 2 bases; bases outside gene matches: 8. The CDR3 contains 15 residues. This CDR3 is CASSTRGQAAYEQYF. The CDR3 DNA reads as TGTGCCAGTAGTACCCGCGGACAGGCCGCCTACGAGCAGTACTTC.

With regard to this clone: A clone one base away is much larger, so this may be a read error. V is TRBV5-4 and J is TRBJ2-6; D not resolved. The CDR3 totals 13 residues. V shed 0 bases and J shed 2 bases, with 0 bases lying between them. Germline V CDR1 and CDR2: SGHNT, YYREEE (reference sequence). CDR3 sequence (DNA): TGTGCCAGCAGCTTGGCTGGGGCCAACGTCCTGACTTTC. Its translation is CASSLAGANVLTF.

This chain's CDR3 is CASHSPRRAFF. The DNA of the CDR3 is TGTGCCAGCCACTCCCCTCGTCGAGCTTTCTTT. The chain is built from TRBV6-5 and TRBJ1-1; D unclear. Germline CDR1 and CDR2: MNHEY and SVGAGI. V lost 8 bases and J 10 bases, leaving 14 bases between the germline ends. This CDR3 is 11 amino acids long.

The chain employs TRBV13 and TRBJ1-6; the match to TRBD1 covers 9 bases. V was pared by 2 bases and J by 14 bases, with 4 bases of the junction left unmatched. Germline V gives CDR1 PRHDT, CDR2 FYEKMQ (reference sequence). This CDR3 is 13 amino acids long. The CDR3 DNA follows: TGTGCCAGCAGCTTATACAGGGGGCAGGCCCTCCACTTT. Translation gives CASSLYRGQALHF.

The chain links TRBV7-6 to TRBJ2-3; 10 bases fit TRBD2. With 5 bases clipped from V and 8 bases from J, the junction kept 13 bases outside the gene matches. Germline assignment: CDR1 SGHVS and CDR2 FNYEAQ. The CDR3 covers 16 residues. CDR3 in DNA: TGTGCCAGCAGCCCCCTGACAAGCGGGGGGGCCGGTACGCAGTATTTT. As protein: CASSPLTSGGAGTQYF.

The chain has TRBV5-1 and TRBJ1-6; TRBD1 matches at 11 bases. The germline V gene has CDR1 SGHRS and CDR2 YFSETQ. The CDR3 sequence is 14 residues long. V lost 5 bases, J lost 8 bases, and 3 bases stayed unmatched. CDR3 sequence (DNA): TGCGCCAGCAGGGCGGGACAGGGGGATTCACCCCTCCACTTT. The encoded protein is CASRAGQGDSPLHF.

The V gene is TRBV28, the J gene TRBJ1-2, with 8 bases lining up with TRBD1. There are 16 residues in the CDR3. V was pared by 5 bases and J by 10 bases, with 18 bases of the junction left unmatched. Looked up from germline, CDR1 is MDHEN and CDR2 is SYDVKM. CDR3: CASSEGQGSTSLAYTF. CDR3 in DNA: TGTGCCAGCAGTGAAGGACAGGGAAGCACTTCGCTGGCCTACACCTTC.

The V and J genes are TRBV5-4 and TRBJ2-3, with TRBD1 identical over 8 bases. This CDR3 is built from 13 residues. Trimming took 0 bases from V and 14 from J; bases not matched to a gene: 8. Germline CDR1 and CDR2: SGHNT and YYREEE (reference sequence). In nucleotides, the CDR3 is TGTGCCAGCAGCTTGGGCCAGGGGGCGCGGTCGTATTTT. It encodes CASSLGQGARSYF.

The genes are TRBV28 and TRBJ1-6; no definite D call. The germline V and J ends were trimmed by 2 bases and 7 bases, with 18 bases remaining between them. The CDR3 extends over 17 amino acids. Germline V gene data show CDR1 as MDHEN and CDR2 as SYDVKM. CDR3 amino acids: CASSLVSPLDRNSPLHF. DNA for the CDR3: TGTGCCAGCAGTTTAGTAAGTCCCCTCGATCGCAATTCACCCCTCCACTTT. The entire variable domain, with the rest obtained from reference TRBV28 and TRBJ1-6, is as follows: DVKVTQSSRYLVKRTGEKVFLECVQDMDHENMFWYRQDPGLGLRLIYFSYDVKMKEKGDIPEGYSVSREKKERFSLILESASTNQTSMYLCASSLVSPLDRNSPLHFGNGTRLTVT.

The rearrangement links TRBV7-2 to TRBJ1-1; 10 bases map to TRBD1. Germline CDR1 is SGHTA and CDR2 is FQGNSA. The J segment lost 4 bases and the V segment lost 6 bases, leaving 5 bases of the junction unmatched. This CDR3 has 14 residues. CDR3 amino acids: CASSPRTGGTEAFF. Written as DNA, the CDR3 is TGTGCCAGCAGTCCCAGGACAGGGGGCACTGAAGCTTTCTTT.

As regards this clone: Within the sample, other DNA sequences also encode this same CDR3. J is TRBJ2-3 and V is TRBV5-6, with 7 nucleotides matching TRBD2. The length of the CDR3 is 15 residues. Germline trimming cut 4 bases from V and 6 bases from J; bases unmatched to any gene: 11. Germline V gives CDR1 SGHDT, CDR2 YYEEEE. The CDR3 reads CASSPVRAGGDTQYF. CDR3 nucleotide sequence: TGTGCCAGCAGCCCGGTGCGGGCCGGGGGGGATACGCAGTATTTT.

The chain carries TRBV13 and TRBJ1-1; 7 bases line up with TRBD1. With 5 bases clipped from V and 1 base from J, the junction kept 13 bases outside the gene matches. This CDR3 has 17 residues. Germline V CDR1 and CDR2: PRHDT, FYEKMQ (reference sequence). CDR3 sequence: CASSVRGAWAGNTEAFF. In DNA, the CDR3 is TGTGCCAGCAGCGTCAGGGGGGCGTGGGCCGGGAACACTGAAGCTTTCTTT.